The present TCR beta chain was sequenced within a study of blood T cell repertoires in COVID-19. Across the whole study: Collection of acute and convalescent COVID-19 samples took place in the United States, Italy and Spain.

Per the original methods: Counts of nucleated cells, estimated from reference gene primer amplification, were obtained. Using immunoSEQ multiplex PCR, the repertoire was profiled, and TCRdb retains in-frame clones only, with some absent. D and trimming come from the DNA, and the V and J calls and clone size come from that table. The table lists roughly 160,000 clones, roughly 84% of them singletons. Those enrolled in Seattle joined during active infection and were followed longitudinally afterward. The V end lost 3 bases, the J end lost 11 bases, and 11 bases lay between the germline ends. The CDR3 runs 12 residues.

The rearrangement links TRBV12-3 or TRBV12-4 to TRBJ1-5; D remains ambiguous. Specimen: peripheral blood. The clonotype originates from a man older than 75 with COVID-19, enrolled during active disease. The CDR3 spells CASSFEDWAQHF. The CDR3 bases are TGTGCCAGCAGTTTCGAGGATTGGGCCCAGCATTTT.